This TCR beta chain is drawn from a study of T-cell memory formation after mild COVID-19 (dated by TCRdb to the early 2020s). Context from the whole study: TCR sequence clusters from the two donors were largely donor specific. Two young, previously healthy adult volunteers, one female and one male, were included in the cohort. Longitudinal TCRalpha and TCRbeta repertoire sequencing tracked T-cell clones expanding and contracting after mild COVID-19 in two donors.

Ficoll-Paque density gradient centrifugation was the method used to isolate PBMCs. What the authors observed across the whole study: Contracting CD4+ clones appeared mostly in the CM and EM memory subsets, whereas CD8+ clones were enriched in EMRA. Only a couple of mild cases were covered in the study, and larger cohorts including severe cases with pre-infection samples were considered necessary. Balanced CD4/CD8 phenotypes were observed for clones contracting from day 15 to 85, whereas a bias towards CD4+ was observed for a second wave of clones expanding from day 15 to 37. The second-wave clones that peaked on day 37 were not confirmed to be SARS-CoV-2 specific. The detection of some responding clones in pre-infection memory suggests that pre-existing cross-reactive memory T cells joined the SARS-CoV-2 response.

This clonotype has more than one count but fewer than ten. This receptor's antigen is unknown. No clone much larger than this one lies a single base away; base qualities are absent. Sequencing took place on an Illumina NovaSeq 6000. TCRalpha and TCRbeta cDNA libraries were constructed by 5'RACE with constant-segment primers, with sample barcodes and unique molecular identifiers being introduced. Trizol reagent was used to extract RNA from every sample. Library amplification was performed in two PCR steps, and a second sample barcode and Illumina TruSeq adapters were introduced in the second step. The libraries were sequenced on an Illumina NovaSeq using 2 x 150 bp paired-end reads. The original pipeline was this. Reads were demultiplexed and collapsed into UMI-guided consensus sequences with migec v1.2.7. Using mixcr v2.1.11, UMI consensuses were aligned to TRA and TRB V and J templates and then assembled into clonotypes. Expanded or contracted clonotypes were those called significant by both edgeR and NoisET, with noise models trained on biological replicates. For edgeR calls, the thresholds were a false discovery rate-adjusted p below 0.01 and a log2 fold-change of 1. As an exploratory analysis of dynamics, PCA with hierarchical clustering was applied to max-normalized trajectories of the 1000 most abundant clonotypes. Each responding clone was given a CD4 or CD8 phenotype based on the CD4+ and CD8+ repertoires, which had been sequenced separately. TCRdb applied fastp at Q25 and MiXCR to the public reads, then kept only in-frame beta chains. Each entry is one CDR3 protein sequence, shown with its most common DNA and genes. None of the V and J calls come from the authors' own analysis; TCRdb made them. The sample table contains 390,000 or so distinct CDR3 sequences; only one count was recorded for 16% of them. Together, the top ten hold about a fifth of the sample.

For CDR1 and CDR2, the germline V gene lists SGDLS and YYNGEE. The CDR3 starts with the cysteine, ends with the phenylalanine, and has 13 residues. The kept DNA is CDR3 alone, 39 bases in frame from the first base. Between the V and J ends, shortened by 3 bases and 3 bases respectively, the junction contains 10 bases. The TCR comes from a man between 18 and 35 years old who had mild COVID-19 (a few samples of this study predate the infection). The sample titles of this study are shuffled in the database, so cell type and time point are left out; the donor was told from shared clones. This receptor chain uses TRBV9 and TRBJ2-7; a weak D assignment points to TRBD1 (5 bases agree). Sample: PBMCs or a T cell subset sorted from them (not recorded which). The DNA sequence is as follows: TGTGCCAGCAGCGGGGGCTATGACTACGAGCAGTACTTC. Its protein is CASSGGYDYEQYF.